The T cell receptor beta chain described here comes from a study of T cell responses to AZD1222 COVID-19 vaccine (dated by TCRdb to the early 2020s). Study-wide context: AZD1222 recipients with second doses at about 4 weeks or about 12 weeks were pooled, because spike-specific TCR depth and breadth did not differ between schedules. A total of 230 to 250 trial participants underwent TCR sequencing, of whom 207 had received two doses of AZD1222 and some 26 had received two doses of the MenACWY control vaccine. Enrollment into the trials was organized by age into subgroups of 18-55, 56-69 and 70-plus years, and those subgroups contained about 160, 30 and 59 TCR-sequenced participants, respectively. Broad study findings and their caveats: Participants were mostly white British and included more females than males, and it was suggested by the authors that clonal diversity may have been underestimated. Reportedly, almost half of the unique spike-specific TCRs recognized epitopes lying outside the regions that are mutated in the B.1.351 and B.1.1.7 variants. Vaccine-associated CD4 TCRs spanned the whole spike protein, with dominant responses in regions 160-218 and 743-854. Conclusions about previously exposed vaccinees were limited because only a handful of AZD1222 recipients were SARS-CoV-2 seropositive at baseline. Because no day 14 peak-response samples were available, the repertoires could be characterized only after the peak T cell response. After two AZD1222 doses, both the breadth and the depth of spike-specific TCRs were significantly higher than at day 0 and than in MenACWY recipients. In the small 56-69-year group, the increase in depth fell short of significance, most likely because of low power.

As concerns this clone: The antigen it binds to is not known. The input lacks base qualities; no much larger clone sits a single base away.

This sample's time point label indicates: baseline before first vaccination. Vaccinee samples came from UK trials COV001 and COV002, including a single-blind randomized controlled phase 2/3 trial of AZD1222 (ChAdOx1 nCoV-19) in healthy adults. For TCRbeta chain sequencing, PBMC samples from trial participants were taken at day 0 and at day 28 after the second dose. The CDR3 regions of human TCRbeta chains were analyzed by immunosequencing. The published analysis was carried out like this. Repertoire TCRs were checked for matches against a reference library of SARS-CoV-2-specific TCRs that had been generated using the MIRA antigen-specificity platform. Breadth was defined as the fraction of unique TCRs that were SARS-CoV-2-associated. Depth was defined as the fraction of total T cells that were SARS-CoV-2-associated. Using the MIRA data, each spike-specific TCR was assigned both to the spike region to which the TCR was reactive and to a CD4 or CD8 class. Log10-transformed breadth and depth values were compared by one-way ANOVA with Sidak's multiple comparisons tests. Drawn from immuneACCESS, this table holds only the in-frame rearrangements with V and J called that TCRdb kept. Clones are partly lost; checked studies trace under half to an unresolved V gene and leave the rest unexplained. The DNA was the basis for D and trimming; V, J and clone size are from that table. The sample records about 120,000 clones, 90% to 95% of which are singletons. The ten biggest clones cover 2.5% to 3.5% of the sample.

Looking up the germline V gene yields CDR1 MNHEY and CDR2 SVGAGI. V loses 4 bases of germline sequence and J loses 1 base, and the interval between the two ends is 16 bases. The CDR3 has 16 amino acids, counting the end cysteine and phenylalanine. Only the CDR3 part of the read is kept: 48 bases, read in frame from the first base. This receptor was identified in an adult in good health. This sequence uses TRBV6-5 and TRBJ1-1, with the D gene call left open. The sample was peripheral blood, taken on day 0 of AZD1222 vaccination. Here the CDR3 is given as CASSSPAGNPNTEAFF. The sequence in DNA is TGTGCCAGCAGTTCCCCCGCCGGGAACCCGAACACTGAAGCTTTCTTT.